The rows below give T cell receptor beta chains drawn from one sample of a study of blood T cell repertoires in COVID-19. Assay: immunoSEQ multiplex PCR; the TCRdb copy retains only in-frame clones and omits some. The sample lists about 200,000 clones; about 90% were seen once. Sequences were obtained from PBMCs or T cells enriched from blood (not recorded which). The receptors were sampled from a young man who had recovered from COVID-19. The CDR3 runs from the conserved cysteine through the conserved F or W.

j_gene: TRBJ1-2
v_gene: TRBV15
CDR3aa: CATSRDLGSANYGYTF

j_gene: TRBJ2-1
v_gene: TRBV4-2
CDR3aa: CASSQDNEASGSYEQFF

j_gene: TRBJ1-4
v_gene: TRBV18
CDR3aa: CASSPSSDIREKLFF

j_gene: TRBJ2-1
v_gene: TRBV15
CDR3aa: CATSRESGKWEGRLNEQFF

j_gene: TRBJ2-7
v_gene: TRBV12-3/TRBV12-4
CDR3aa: CASTGRNYEQYF

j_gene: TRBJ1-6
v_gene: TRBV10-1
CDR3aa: CARAGTQYYNSPLHF

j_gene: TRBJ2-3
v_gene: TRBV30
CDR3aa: CAYLNTDTQYF

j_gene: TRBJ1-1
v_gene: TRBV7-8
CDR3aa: CASTPHDRNTEAFF

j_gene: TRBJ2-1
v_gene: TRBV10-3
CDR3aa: CAISITGANNEQFF

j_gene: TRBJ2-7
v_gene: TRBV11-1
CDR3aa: CASSLGPTYEQYF